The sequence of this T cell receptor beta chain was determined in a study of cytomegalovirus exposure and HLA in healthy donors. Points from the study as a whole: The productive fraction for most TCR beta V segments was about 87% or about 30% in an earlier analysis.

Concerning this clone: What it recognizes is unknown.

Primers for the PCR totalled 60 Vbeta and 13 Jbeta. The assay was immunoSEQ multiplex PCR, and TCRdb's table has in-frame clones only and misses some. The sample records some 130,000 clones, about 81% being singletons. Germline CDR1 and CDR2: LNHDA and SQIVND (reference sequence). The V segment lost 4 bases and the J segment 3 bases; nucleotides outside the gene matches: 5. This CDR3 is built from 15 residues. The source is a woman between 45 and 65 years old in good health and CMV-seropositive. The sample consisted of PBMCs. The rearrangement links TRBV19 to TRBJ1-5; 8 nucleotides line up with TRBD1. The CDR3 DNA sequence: TGTGCCAGTAGTACCGGACAGGGTCACAATCAGCCCCAGCATTTT. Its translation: CASSTGQGHNQPQHF. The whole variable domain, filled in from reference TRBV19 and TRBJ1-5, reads DGGITQSPKYLFRKEGQNVTLSCEQNLNHDAMYWYRQDPGQGLRLIYYSQIVNDFQKGDIAEGYSVSREKKESFPLTVTSAQKNPTAFYLCASSTGQGHNQPQHFGDGTRLSIL.